This entry lists 3 T cell receptor beta chains sequenced from one sample in a study of shared T cell receptors in the human thymus. Here immunoSEQ multiplex PCR was the method, and the copy in TCRdb shows in-frame clones only, minus some. The repertoire holds 600,000 to 900,000 clones, with around 85% as singletons. This sample also belongs to another study, concerning human thymus T cells.

What was sequenced was thymocytes. The source is a girl under two years old with a congenital heart defect.

The chain is built from TRBV29-1 and TRBJ1-6; 8 bases align to TRBD1. Germline CDR1 and CDR2: SQVTM and ANQGSEA. J was trimmed by 9 bases and V by 7 bases; bases with no gene match: 8. This CDR3 is 13 amino acids long. CDR3 region: CSALGQVCSPLHF. CDR3 sequence (DNA): TGCAGCGCCCTGGGACAGGTCTGTTCACCCCTCCACTTT.

The chain couples TRBV28 to TRBJ2-5, with D perhaps TRBD2 (8 bases). The CDR3 length is 18 residues. CDR1 is MDHEN, CDR2 SYDVKM, per germline. Trimming removed 3 bases at V and 1 base at J, with 21 bases between. CDR3 sequence reads: CASSFGVDSGTVQETQYF. The DNA for the CDR3 is TGTGCCAGCAGTTTCGGGGTAGATAGCGGGACAGTCCAAGAGACCCAGTACTTC.

The rearrangement uses TRBV4-2 and TRBJ1-5, with D hard to call. Germline lookup yields CDR1 LGHNA and CDR2 YNFKEQ. The V and J ends lost 5 bases and 12 bases respectively, with 11 bases between them. The CDR3 is made up of 11 amino acids. The chain's CDR3 is CASSTDGIQHF. The CDR3 nucleotides read TGTGCCAGCAGCACCGACGGGATCCAGCATTTT.